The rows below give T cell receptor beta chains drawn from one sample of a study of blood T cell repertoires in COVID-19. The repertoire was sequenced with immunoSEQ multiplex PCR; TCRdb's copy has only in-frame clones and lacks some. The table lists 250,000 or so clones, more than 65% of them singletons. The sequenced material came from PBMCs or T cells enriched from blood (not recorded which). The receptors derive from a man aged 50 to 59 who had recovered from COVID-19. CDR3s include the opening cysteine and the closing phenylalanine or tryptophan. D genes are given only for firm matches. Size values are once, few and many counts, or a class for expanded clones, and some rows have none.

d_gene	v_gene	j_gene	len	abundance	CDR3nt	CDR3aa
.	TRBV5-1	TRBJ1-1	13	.	TGCGCCAGCAGCCCTGGGCCCGACACTGAAGCTTTCTTT	CASSPGPDTEAFF
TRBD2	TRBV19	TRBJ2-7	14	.	TGTGCCAGTAGTATAGTAGCGGGAGTGTACGAGCAGTACTTC	CASSIVAGVYEQYF
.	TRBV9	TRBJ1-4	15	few	TGTGCCAGCAGCCGTGGCCCAGGCCAAAATGAAAAACTGTTTTTT	CASSRGPGQNEKLFF
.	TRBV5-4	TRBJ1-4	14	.	TGTGCCAGCAGCTTGGAACAGGCCGATGAAAAACTGTTTTTT	CASSLEQADEKLFF
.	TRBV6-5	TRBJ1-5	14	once	TGTGCCAGCAAAGGACAATATAGCAATCAGCCCCAGCATTTT	CASKGQYSNQPQHF
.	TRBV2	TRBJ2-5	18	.	TGTGCCAGCAGTGGACAGGGACGACTAGATAACTACCAAGAGACCCAGTACTTC	CASSGQGRLDNYQETQYF
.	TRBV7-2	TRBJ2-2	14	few	TGTGCCAGCAGCTTAGTACGAGGCGGGTGGGAGCTGTTTTTT	CASSLVRGGWELFF
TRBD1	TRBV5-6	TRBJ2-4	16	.	TGTGCCAGCAGCCGAGCTTCCGGGACAGGGCTAAACATTCAGTACTTC	CASSRASGTGLNIQYF
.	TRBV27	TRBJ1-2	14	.	TGTGCCAGCAGTTTAGAATGGCCAGGGAATGGCTACACCTTC	CASSLEWPGNGYTF
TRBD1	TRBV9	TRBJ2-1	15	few	TGTGCCAGCAGCGTAGAACAGGGGAATTACAATGAGCAGTTCTTC	CASSVEQGNYNEQFF
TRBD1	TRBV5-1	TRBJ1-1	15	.	TGCGCCAGCAGCTGGGAGGGCAGGGGGCTGAGTGAAGCTTTCTTT	CASSWEGRGLSEAFF
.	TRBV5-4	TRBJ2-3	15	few	TGTGCCAGCAGCTTGGATTTTTCCGGCACAGATACGCAGTATTTT	CASSLDFSGTDTQYF
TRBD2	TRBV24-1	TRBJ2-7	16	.	TGTGCCACCAGTGATCCCGGGGCTAGCGGGAGCTACGAGCAGTACTTC	CATSDPGASGSYEQYF
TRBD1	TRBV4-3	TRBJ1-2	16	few	TGCGCCAGCAGCCAAGATAGTACGACAGGGACTCGAGGCTACACCTTC	CASSQDSTTGTRGYTF
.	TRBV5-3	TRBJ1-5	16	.	TGTGCCAGAAGCTTGACCAGGGTAGTGGGCAATCAGCCCCAGCATTTT	CARSLTRVVGNQPQHF
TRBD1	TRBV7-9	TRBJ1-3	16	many	TGTGCCAGCAGCCAACACGGGACAGACTCTGGAAACACCATATATTTT	CASSQHGTDSGNTIYF
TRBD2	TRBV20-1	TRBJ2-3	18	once	TGCAGTGCTAGTTTTCGCCTAGCGGGAGGACGAAGCACAGATACGCAGTATTTT	CSASFRLAGGRSTDTQYF
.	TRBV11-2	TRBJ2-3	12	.	TGTGCCAGCACCTTCGCGGGAGATACGCAGTATTTT	CASTFAGDTQYF
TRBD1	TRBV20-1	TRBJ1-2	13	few	TGCAGTGCTAGTTTCGAGACAGGGGTCGGCTACACCTTC	CSASFETGVGYTF
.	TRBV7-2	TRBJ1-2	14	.	TGTGCCAGCAGCCCGGACAGTTCTAACTATGGCTACACCTTC	CASSPDSSNYGYTF
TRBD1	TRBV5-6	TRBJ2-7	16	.	TGTGCCAGCAGCTTGGGAGGGAGACAGGGTCGCTACGAGCAGTACTTC	CASSLGGRQGRYEQYF
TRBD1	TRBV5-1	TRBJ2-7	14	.	TGCGCCAGCAGCTCGGGACAGGTGACCTACGAGCAGTACTTC	CASSSGQVTYEQYF